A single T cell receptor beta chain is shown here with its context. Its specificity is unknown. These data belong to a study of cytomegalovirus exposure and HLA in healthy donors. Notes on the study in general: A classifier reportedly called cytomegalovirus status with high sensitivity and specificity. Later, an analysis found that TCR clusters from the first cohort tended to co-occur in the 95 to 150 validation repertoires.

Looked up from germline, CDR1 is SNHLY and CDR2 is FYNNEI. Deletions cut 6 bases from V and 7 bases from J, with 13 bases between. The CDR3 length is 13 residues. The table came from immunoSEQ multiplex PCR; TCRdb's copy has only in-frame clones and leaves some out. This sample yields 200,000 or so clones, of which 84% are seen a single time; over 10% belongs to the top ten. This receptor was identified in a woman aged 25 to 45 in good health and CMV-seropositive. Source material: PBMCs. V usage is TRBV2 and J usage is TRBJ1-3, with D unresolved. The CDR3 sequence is CASRAGTHNTIYF. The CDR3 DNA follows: TGTGCCAGCAGGGCGGGAACACACAACACCATATATTTT.